This T cell receptor (beta chain) was sequenced in a study of T cells after posttransplantation cyclophosphamide. General study points: After PTCy, TRB diversity resembled that of CNI/methotrexate controls.

Treatment was busulfan-fludarabine conditioning, a marrow graft, and cyclophosphamide on days +3 and +4. Details on this clone: Its specificity is not known.

Data came from immunoSEQ multiplex PCR; TCRdb stores just in-frame clones and leaves some out. The sample lists 12,000 or so clones, over 80% seen once, with approximately 3.8% in the top ten. Per germline, CDR1 MNHEY and CDR2 SMNVEV (reference sequence). V gave up 5 bases and J gave up 5 bases; unmatched junction bases: 13. The CDR3 runs to 16 residues. The sample consisted of PBMCs, taken after allogeneic stem cell transplant with posttransplant cyclophosphamide. This sequence originates from a female patient aged 25-40 years who received an allogeneic stem cell transplant from an unrelated donor, was CMV-positive, and had no GVHD. Some T cells may possibly be graft donor cells. The chain couples TRBV27 to TRBJ2-7, with 9 positions matching TRBD1. The chain's CDR3 is CASSRNTGGPYDEQYF. The CDR3 coding sequence is TGTGCCAGCAGTAGAAATACAGGGGGCCCCTACGACGAGCAGTACTTC.